Below are 30 T cell receptor beta chains sequenced from a single sample in a study of patients and donors after allogeneic stem cell transplantation. One entry per CDR3 protein, called by TCRdb with MiXCR from the RT-PCR reads. The table records roughly 940,000 distinct CDR3 sequences, roughly 18% of them present only once. Sequences were obtained from blood, either unsorted or a sorted T cell fraction (not recorded which). The source is a human donor who was either an allogeneic HSCT recipient or a stem cell or donor lymphocyte infusion donor (not recorded which). It is not recorded whose cells these are; they may come from a transplant donor.

The V and J genes are TRBV2 and TRBJ1-6, with D hard to call. The CDR3 is made up of 16 amino acids. The germline CDR1 and CDR2 sequences are SNHLY and FYNNEI. The V and J ends lost 5 bases and 0 bases respectively, with 11 bases between them. CDR3 coding DNA: TGTGCCAGCAGTCTGAGCAGCCTCTCCTATAATTCACCCCTCCACTTT. This translates into CASSLSSLSYNSPLHF.

There are a few counts of this clonotype. The gene calls are TRBV3-1 and TRBJ2-7, with 8 bases matching TRBD2. V was pared by 0 bases and J by 7 bases, with 8 bases of the junction left unmatched. The CDR3 runs to 15 residues. Germline loops: CDR1 LGHDT, CDR2 YNNKEL (reference sequence). CDR3 region: CASSQDYGGAREQYF. CDR3 DNA sequence: TGTGCCAGCAGCCAAGATTACGGGGGGGCGCGGGAGCAGTACTTC.

This clonotype occurred a few times. This rearrangement joins TRBV7-9 to TRBJ2-1; D gene ambiguous. V shed 0 bases and J shed 15 bases, with 12 bases lying between them. From germline, CDR1 is SEHNR and CDR2 FQNEAQ (reference sequence). CDR3 length: 12 amino acids. The CDR3 coding sequence is TGTGCCAGCAGCTTAGCCGGAGAGAAACCGTTCTTC. This encodes CASSLAGEKPFF.

V usage is TRBV7-9 and J usage is TRBJ1-2; perhaps TRBD1 as D (6 bases). The CDR3 loop spans 14 amino acids. Germline V CDR1 and CDR2: SEHNR, FQNEAQ (reference sequence). The V and J ends lost 10 bases and 6 bases respectively, with 21 bases between them. The CDR3 sequence: CAIPPLGGQNGYTF. The CDR3, as DNA: TGTGCCATCCCGCCGCTCGGGGGGCAGAATGGCTACACCTTC. Together with reference TRBV7-9 and TRBJ1-2, the CDR3 gives the full variable domain: DTGVSQNPRHKITKRGQNVTFRCDPISEHNRLYWYRQTLGQGPEFLTYFQNEAQLEKSRLLSDRFSAERPKGSFSTLEIQRTEQGDSAMYLCAIPPLGGQNGYTFGSGTRLTVV.

The V call is TRBV24-1, the J call TRBJ1-5, with TRBD1 matching 11 bases. The CDR3 covers 16 residues. Germline assignment: CDR1 KGHDR and CDR2 SFDVKD. The V segment lost 3 bases and the J segment 7 bases; nucleotides outside the gene matches: 7. This CDR3 reads CATSDGQGAAKQPQHF. CDR3 sequence (DNA): TGTGCCACCAGTGATGGACAGGGGGCGGCAAAACAGCCCCAGCATTTT.

Turning to this clonotype: At one end the junction does not follow the germline gene, possibly because of a read error. V is TRBV16 and J is TRBJ1-5, with D maybe TRBD1 (5 bases). This CDR3 spans 14 amino acids. Germline lookup yields CDR1 KGHSY and CDR2 FQNENV. CDR3 coding DNA: TGTGCCACCAGCCAATCGGGGGGAGGCCAGCCCCAGCATTTT. Amino acid sequence: CATSQSGGGQPQHF.

V is TRBV12-3 or TRBV12-4 and J is TRBJ1-3, with 7 bases fitting TRBD1. CDR3 size: 16 residues. Trimming cost V 3 bases and J 3 bases; bases outside gene matches: 8. In DNA form, the CDR3 reads TGTGCCAGCAGTTTCCGCCGGGACAGCCTTGGAAACACCATATATTTT. Residues: CASSFRRDSLGNTIYF.

The sample holds many counts of this clonotype. This chain connects TRBV5-1 to TRBJ1-3; 11 bases align to TRBD1. J gave up 4 bases and V 4 bases, and 4 bases lay outside the gene matches. Germline V lookup: CDR1 SGHRS, CDR2 YFSETQ. The CDR3 is made up of 15 amino acids. The CDR3 DNA reads TGCGCCAGCAGCCCGGACAGGGGGCCCGGAAACACCATATATTTT. Translated, it gives CASSPDRGPGNTIYF. The complete variable domain, with remaining parts taken from reference TRBV5-1 and TRBJ1-3, reads KAGVTQTPRYLIKTRGQQVTLSCSPISGHRSVSWYQQTPGQGLQFLFEYFSETQRNKGNFPGRFSGRQFSNSRSEMNVSTLELGDSALYLCASSPDRGPGNTIYFGEGSWLTVV.

This clonotype appeared a few times. The V and J genes are TRBV5-1 and TRBJ2-7; no firm D call. Between the trimmed V and J ends, which lost 5 bases and 2 bases, there was a span of 17 bases. The germline V gene has CDR1 SGHRS and CDR2 YFSETQ. The CDR3 extends over 15 amino acids. The CDR3 DNA follows: TGCGCCAGCAGGCCTGGATCAGGATCAGCCTACGAGCAGTACTTC. This gives the protein CASRPGSGSAYEQYF.

This chain links TRBV20-1 with TRBJ2-3; a possible D gene is TRBD2 (5 bases). The CDR3 is made up of 13 amino acids. Germline lookup yields CDR1 DFQATT and CDR2 SNEGSKA (reference sequence). The DNA for the CDR3 is TGCTCCCCCCTCGGGGATCGCACAGATACGCAGTATTTT. Its translation: CSPLGDRTDTQYF.

Many counts were recorded for this clonotype. Mismatch with germline at one junction end may stem from a read error. J is TRBJ1-1 and V is TRBV5-1; 7 bases agree with TRBD1. The germline CDR1 and CDR2 sequences are SGHRS and YFSETQ. The CDR3 has 14 residues. This CDR3 is CASSPGQMNTEAFF. The CDR3 region has the DNA TGTGCCAGCAGCCCGGGACAGATGAACACTGAAGCTTTCTTT.

This clonotype was detected a few times. V is TRBV20-1 and J is TRBJ2-5, with 9 bases that match TRBD2. This CDR3 has 15 amino acids. CDR1 DFQATT and CDR2 SNEGSKA come from the germline V gene (reference sequence). With V trimmed by 6 bases and J by 2 bases, 10 bases remained unmatched. CDR3 in DNA: TGCAGTGCGAACCCCCGACTAGCGGTACAAGAGACCCAGTACTTC. This sequence encodes CSANPRLAVQETQYF.

This clonotype showed up many times. The gene calls are TRBV4-1 and TRBJ2-1; 8 positions match TRBD1. The germline V gene has CDR1 MGHRA and CDR2 YSYEKL. Trimming took 3 bases from V and 10 from J; bases not matched to a gene: 5. The CDR3 extends over 13 amino acids. DNA of the CDR3: TGCGCCAGCAGCCAGGCCACAGGGGGGGAGCAGTTCTTC. Amino acid sequence: CASSQATGGEQFF.

There are a few counts of this clonotype. The gene calls are TRBV5-1 and TRBJ2-4; 7 nucleotides align to TRBD1. This CDR3 is 16 amino acids long. Germline V gene lookup returns CDR1 SGHRS and CDR2 YFSETQ. V lost 4 bases and J lost 7; bases outside the gene matches: 14. CDR3 sequence: CASSRPARTGWNIQYF. DNA for the CDR3: TGCGCCAGCAGCCGCCCGGCCCGGACAGGATGGAACATTCAGTACTTC.

The chain has TRBV6-1 and TRBJ2-7; no reliable D call. The CDR3 extends over 13 amino acids. Germline V gene sequence: CDR1 MNHNS, CDR2 SASEGT. Trimming removed 7 bases at V and 0 bases at J, with 10 bases between. CDR3 nucleotide sequence: TGTGCCAGCACCACTCCAGGCTCCTACGAGCAGTACTTC. Translated: CASTTPGSYEQYF.

The gene calls are TRBV6-5 and TRBJ2-5; no clear D gene. CDR3 length: 10 residues. Germline V gives CDR1 MNHEY, CDR2 SVGAGI. V lost 8 bases and J lost 4, with 5 bases in between. CDR3 protein: CASRAETQYF. As DNA, the CDR3 is TGTGCCAGCCGGGCAGAGACCCAGTACTTC.

The chain joins TRBV4-3 to TRBJ2-7; D is uncertain. Germline V gene data show CDR1 as LGHNA and CDR2 as YSLEER. V lost 4 bases, J lost 5 bases, and 18 bases lay in between. The CDR3 contains 15 residues. CDR3 residues: CASSPGLNRGHEQYF. Written as DNA, the CDR3 is TGCGCCAGCAGCCCCGGCCTCAACCGAGGCCACGAGCAGTACTTC.

This clonotype was detected many times. The CDR3 coding sequence is TGTGCCAGCAGCCCCTCGAAGGGCATGTACAATGAGCAGTTCTTC. It is translated as CASSPSKGMYNEQFF. The rearrangement links TRBV12-3 or TRBV12-4 to TRBJ2-1; D unresolved. Trimming took 6 bases from V and 4 from J, leaving 16 bases between them. This CDR3 has 15 residues.

This clonotype has only a few counts. The genes are TRBV11-1 and TRBJ2-5; TRBD2 is a possible D gene (5 bases). Germline-derived CDR1 and CDR2 are SGHAT and FQDESV (reference sequence). The CDR3 extends over 17 amino acids. V was clipped by 3 bases and J by 0 bases, with 17 bases between them. CDR3 DNA sequence: TGTGCCAGCAGCTTTTGGGAGACGGGGATGTACCAAGAGACCCAGTACTTC. This gives the protein CASSFWETGMYQETQYF.

The chain uses TRBV2 and TRBJ2-3; 7 bases fit TRBD2. The CDR3 is 13 residues long. The V gene end was trimmed by 8 bases and the J gene end by 3 bases; junction bases not matched to a gene: 5. CDR1 SNHLY and CDR2 FYNNEI come from the germline V gene. This chain's CDR3 is CASWGGGTDTQYF. The DNA of the CDR3 is TGTGCCAGCTGGGGCGGGGGTACAGATACGCAGTATTTT.

The chain combines TRBV24-1 with TRBJ2-2; D is ambiguous. V was trimmed by 4 bases and J by 0 bases, leaving 11 bases between them. The CDR3 spans 16 residues. Germline V gene data show CDR1 as KGHDR and CDR2 as SFDVKD. CDR3 region: CATSDGALSNTGELFF. In nucleotides, the CDR3 is TGTGCCACCAGTGACGGTGCCCTATCGAACACCGGGGAGCTGTTTTTT.

The genes are TRBV7-9 and TRBJ2-1, with D maybe TRBD2 (7 bases). Looked up from germline, CDR1 is SEHNR and CDR2 is FQNEAQ (reference sequence). The CDR3 covers 16 residues. V dropped 4 bases and J dropped 4 bases, with 17 bases sitting between them. The CDR3: CASSSIGGGKYNEQFF. The CDR3 coding sequence is TGTGCCAGCAGCTCTATAGGGGGGGGGAAGTACAATGAGCAGTTCTTC.

In its sample, this clonotype was seen a few times. This chain joins TRBV5-1 and TRBJ1-5, with a weak D call TRBD1 (5 bases). The CDR3 runs 16 residues. V dropped 0 bases and J dropped 6 bases, with 16 bases sitting between them. Germline loops: CDR1 SGHRS, CDR2 YFSETQ. The CDR3 coding sequence is TGCGCCAGCAGCTTGGATGGTGCAGGGACTGGTCAGCCCCAGCATTTT. It encodes CASSLDGAGTGQPQHF.

The chain recombines TRBV6-5 with TRBJ2-3; either TRBD1 or TRBD2 may supply D (7 bases each). The V and J ends lost 6 bases and 10 bases respectively, with 14 bases between them. From germline, CDR1 is MNHEY and CDR2 SVGAGI. The CDR3 has 12 residues. The chain's CDR3 is CASSPRGRAQYF. The CDR3 region has the DNA TGTGCCAGCAGCCCCAGGGGGAGGGCGCAGTATTTT.

This clonotype was found a few times. The genes are TRBV20-1 and TRBJ1-2; D unresolved. V was cut by 0 bases and J by 4 bases, with 12 bases left in between. CDR1 is DFQATT, CDR2 SNEGSKA, per germline (reference sequence). CDR3 length: 14 amino acids. CDR3 region: CSARDNPGSYGYTF. The CDR3 coding sequence is TGCAGTGCTAGAGATAACCCGGGTAGCTATGGCTACACCTTC.

Only a few counts were recorded for this clonotype. This rearrangement joins TRBV5-6 to TRBJ2-7; 10 bases align to TRBD2. V lost 2 bases to trimming and J lost 2 bases; unmatched junction nucleotides: 7. This CDR3 has 16 amino acids. Per the germline V gene, CDR1 is SGHDT and CDR2 is YYEEEE. The CDR3 DNA sequence: TGTGCCAGCAGCTTTCTACCAGCGGGAGGGCCCTACGAGCAGTACTTC. Translated, it gives CASSFLPAGGPYEQYF.

The CDR3 spells CASSYKLDRGNTEAFF. The CDR3 DNA sequence: TGTGCCAGCAGTTACAAACTCGACAGGGGTAATACTGAAGCTTTCTTT. J is TRBJ1-1 and V is TRBV6-5, with 8 positions matching TRBD1. The V and J ends lost 2 bases and 5 bases, in that order; junction bases with no gene match: 10. CDR1 and CDR2 (germline): MNHEY, SVGAGI. This CDR3 comprises 16 residues.

This clonotype came up many times. The rearrangement joins TRBV20-1 to TRBJ2-3; no clear D. This CDR3 spans 12 amino acids. V was clipped by 6 bases and J by 3 bases, with 10 bases between them. Germline-derived CDR1 and CDR2 are DFQATT and SNEGSKA (reference sequence). CDR3 in amino acids: CSALRGTDTQYF. The DNA for the CDR3 is TGCAGTGCCCTCAGAGGAACAGATACGCAGTATTTT.

V and J are TRBV12-3 or TRBV12-4 and TRBJ1-3; D possibly corresponds to TRBD1 (6 bases). V was shortened by 5 bases and J by 0 bases, with 14 bases between the two germline ends. This CDR3 has 16 residues. CDR3 bases: TGTGCCAGCAGTGTCGGAGGGGGAGCCTCTGGAAACACCATATATTTT. Translation: CASSVGGGASGNTIYF.

The J gene is TRBJ2-1, the V gene TRBV6-5; TRBD2 is a possible D gene (5 bases). V was shortened by 5 bases and J by 8 bases, with 7 bases between the two germline ends. Germline values: CDR1 MNHEY, CDR2 SVGAGI. This CDR3 comprises 11 residues. CDR3 in amino acids: CASSKGDEQFF. As DNA, the CDR3 is TGTGCCAGCAGTAAGGGAGATGAGCAGTTCTTC.